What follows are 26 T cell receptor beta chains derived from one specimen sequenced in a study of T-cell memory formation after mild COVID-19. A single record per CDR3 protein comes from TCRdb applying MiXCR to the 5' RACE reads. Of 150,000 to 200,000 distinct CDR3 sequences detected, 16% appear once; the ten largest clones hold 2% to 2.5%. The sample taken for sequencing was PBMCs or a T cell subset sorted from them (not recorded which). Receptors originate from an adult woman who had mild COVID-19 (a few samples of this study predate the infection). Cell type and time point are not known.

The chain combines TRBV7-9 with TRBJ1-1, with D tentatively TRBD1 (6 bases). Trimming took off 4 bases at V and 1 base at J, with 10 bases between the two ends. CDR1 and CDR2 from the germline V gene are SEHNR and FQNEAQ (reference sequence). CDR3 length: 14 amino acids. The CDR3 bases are TGTGCCAGCAGCTGGGACAATCCGAACACTGAAGCTTTCTTT. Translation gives CASSWDNPNTEAFF.

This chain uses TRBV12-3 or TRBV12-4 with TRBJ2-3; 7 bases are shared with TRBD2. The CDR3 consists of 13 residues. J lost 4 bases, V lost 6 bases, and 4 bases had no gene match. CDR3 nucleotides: TGTGCCAGCAGAGTTAGCGGGTCAGATACGCAGTATTTT. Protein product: CASRVSGSDTQYF.

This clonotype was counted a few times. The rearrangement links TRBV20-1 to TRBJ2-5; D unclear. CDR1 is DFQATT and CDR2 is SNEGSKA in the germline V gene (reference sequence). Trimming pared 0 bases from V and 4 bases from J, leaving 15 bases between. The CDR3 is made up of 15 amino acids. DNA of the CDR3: TGCAGTGCTAGAGATCCCCTCCAGCCCGCAGAGACCCAGTACTTC. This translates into CSARDPLQPAETQYF.

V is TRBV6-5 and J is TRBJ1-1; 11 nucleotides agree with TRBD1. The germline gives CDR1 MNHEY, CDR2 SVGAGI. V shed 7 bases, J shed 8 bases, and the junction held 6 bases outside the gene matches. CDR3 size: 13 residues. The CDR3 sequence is CASNLRTGGEAFF. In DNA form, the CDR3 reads TGTGCCAGCAATCTTCGGACAGGGGGCGAAGCTTTCTTT.

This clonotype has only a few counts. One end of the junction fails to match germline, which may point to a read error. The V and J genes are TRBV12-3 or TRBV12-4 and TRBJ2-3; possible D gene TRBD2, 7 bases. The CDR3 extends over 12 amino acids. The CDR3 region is CASKDGGGPSNF. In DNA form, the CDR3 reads TGTGCCAGCAAGGACGGCGGGGGCCCTAGCAACTTT.

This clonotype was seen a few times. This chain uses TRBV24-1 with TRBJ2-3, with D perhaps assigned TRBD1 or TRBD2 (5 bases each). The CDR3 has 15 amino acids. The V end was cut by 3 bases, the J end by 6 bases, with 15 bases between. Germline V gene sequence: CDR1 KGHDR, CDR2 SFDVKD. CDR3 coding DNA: TGTGCCACCAGTGATCCGACTGGGGGAGCGGATACGCAGTATTTT. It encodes CATSDPTGGADTQYF.

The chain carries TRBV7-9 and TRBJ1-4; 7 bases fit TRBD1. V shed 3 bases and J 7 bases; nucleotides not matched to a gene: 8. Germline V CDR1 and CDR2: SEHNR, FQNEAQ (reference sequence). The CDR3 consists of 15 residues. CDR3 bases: TGTGCCAGCAGCTTGGGACAGATGGTGGGTGAAAAACTGTTTTTT. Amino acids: CASSLGQMVGEKLFF.

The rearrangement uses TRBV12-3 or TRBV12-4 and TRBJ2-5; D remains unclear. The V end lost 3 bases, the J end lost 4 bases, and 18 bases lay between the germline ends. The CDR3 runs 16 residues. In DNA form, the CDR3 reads TGTGCCAGCAGTTTTCGACGGACGGATATACCAGAGACCCAGTACTTC. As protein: CASSFRRTDIPETQYF.

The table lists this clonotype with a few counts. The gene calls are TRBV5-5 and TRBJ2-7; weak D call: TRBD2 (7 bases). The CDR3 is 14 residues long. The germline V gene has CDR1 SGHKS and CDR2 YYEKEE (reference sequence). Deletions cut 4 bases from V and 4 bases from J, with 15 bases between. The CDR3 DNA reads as TGTGCCAGCAGCAGGGGGAGGGTTGAGTACGAGCAGTACTTC. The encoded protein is CASSRGRVEYEQYF.

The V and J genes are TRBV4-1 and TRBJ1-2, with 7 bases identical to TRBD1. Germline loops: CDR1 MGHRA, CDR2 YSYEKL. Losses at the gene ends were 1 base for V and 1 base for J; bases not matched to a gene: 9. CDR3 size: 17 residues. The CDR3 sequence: CASSQGYRGRNNYGYTF. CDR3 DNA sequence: TGCGCCAGCAGCCAAGGATACAGGGGCAGGAATAACTATGGCTACACCTTC.

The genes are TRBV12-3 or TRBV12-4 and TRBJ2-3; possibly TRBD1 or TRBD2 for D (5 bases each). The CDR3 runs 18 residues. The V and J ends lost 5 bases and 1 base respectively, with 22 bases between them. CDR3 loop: CASSPNLGTGLGTDTQYF. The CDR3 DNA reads TGTGCCAGCAGTCCCAACCTAGGGACGGGGTTGGGCACAGATACGCAGTATTTT.

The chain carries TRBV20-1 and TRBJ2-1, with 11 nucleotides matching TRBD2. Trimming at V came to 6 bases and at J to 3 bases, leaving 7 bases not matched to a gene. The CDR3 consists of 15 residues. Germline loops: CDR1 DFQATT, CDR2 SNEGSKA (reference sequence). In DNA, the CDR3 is TGCAGTGCGGTTAGCGGGGGGGCCGACTACAATGAGCAGTTCTTC. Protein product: CSAVSGGADYNEQFF.

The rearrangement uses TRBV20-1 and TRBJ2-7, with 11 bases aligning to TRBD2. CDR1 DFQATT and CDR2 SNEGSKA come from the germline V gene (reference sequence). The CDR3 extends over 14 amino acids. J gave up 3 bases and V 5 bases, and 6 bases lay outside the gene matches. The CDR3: CSARPGLADYEQYF. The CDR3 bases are TGCAGTGCTCGGCCGGGACTAGCGGACTACGAGCAGTACTTC.

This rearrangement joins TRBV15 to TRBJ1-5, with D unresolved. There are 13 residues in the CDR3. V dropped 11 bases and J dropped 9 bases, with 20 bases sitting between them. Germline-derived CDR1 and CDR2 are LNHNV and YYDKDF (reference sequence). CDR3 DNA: TGTGCCCCTCCCGCAACGGGGAAATCGCCCCAGCATTTT. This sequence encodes CAPPATGKSPQHF.

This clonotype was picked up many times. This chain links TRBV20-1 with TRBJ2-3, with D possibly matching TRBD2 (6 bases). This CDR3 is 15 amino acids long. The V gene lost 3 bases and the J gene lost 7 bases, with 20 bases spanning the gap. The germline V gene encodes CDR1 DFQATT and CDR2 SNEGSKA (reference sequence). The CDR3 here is CSASQGGLASNTQYF. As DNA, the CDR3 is TGCAGTGCTAGCCAGGGTGGGCTAGCGTCGAATACGCAGTATTTT.

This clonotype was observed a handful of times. The CDR3 nucleotides read TGTGCCAGCAGCCTAGAGCGGGGGTCACGAGGTACAGATACGCAGTATTTT. Its translation: CASSLERGSRGTDTQYF. This sequence joins TRBV4-2 and TRBJ2-3, with 8 bases matching TRBD2. The CDR3 has 17 amino acids. With V trimmed by 4 bases and J by 3 bases, 12 bases remained unmatched. From germline, CDR1 is LGHNA and CDR2 YNFKEQ.

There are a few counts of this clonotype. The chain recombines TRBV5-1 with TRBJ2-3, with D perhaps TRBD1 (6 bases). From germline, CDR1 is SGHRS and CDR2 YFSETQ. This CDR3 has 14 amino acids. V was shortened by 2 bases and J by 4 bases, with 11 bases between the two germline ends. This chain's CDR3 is CASSFRQGSDTQYF. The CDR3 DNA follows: TGCGCCAGCAGCTTTCGGCAGGGGTCAGATACGCAGTATTTT.

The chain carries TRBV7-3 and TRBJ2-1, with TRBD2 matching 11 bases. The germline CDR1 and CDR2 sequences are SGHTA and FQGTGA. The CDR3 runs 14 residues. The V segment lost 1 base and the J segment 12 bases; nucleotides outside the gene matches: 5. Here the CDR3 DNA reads TGTGCCAGCAGCTTAAGGGCTAGCGGGGGGTCGCAGTTCTTC. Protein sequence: CASSLRASGGSQFF. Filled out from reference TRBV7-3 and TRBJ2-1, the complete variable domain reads GAGVSQTPSNKVTEKGKYVELRCDPISGHTALYWYRQSLGQGPEFLIYFQGTGAADDSGLPNDRFFAVRPEGSVSTLKIQRTERGDSAVYLCASSLRASGGSQFFGPGTRLTVL.

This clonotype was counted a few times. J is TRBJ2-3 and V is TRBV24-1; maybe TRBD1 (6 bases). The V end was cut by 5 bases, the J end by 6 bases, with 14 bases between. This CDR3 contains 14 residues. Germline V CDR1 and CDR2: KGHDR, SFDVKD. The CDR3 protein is CATSARTGTDTQYF. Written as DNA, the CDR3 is TGTGCCACCAGTGCAAGAACAGGGACCGATACGCAGTATTTT.

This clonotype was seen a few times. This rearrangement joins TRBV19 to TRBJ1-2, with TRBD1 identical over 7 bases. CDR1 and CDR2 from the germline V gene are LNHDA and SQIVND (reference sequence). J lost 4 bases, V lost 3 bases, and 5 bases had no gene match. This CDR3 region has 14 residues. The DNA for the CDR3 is TGTGCCAGTAGTATCGACAGGGACGCCTATGGCTACACCTTC. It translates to CASSIDRDAYGYTF.

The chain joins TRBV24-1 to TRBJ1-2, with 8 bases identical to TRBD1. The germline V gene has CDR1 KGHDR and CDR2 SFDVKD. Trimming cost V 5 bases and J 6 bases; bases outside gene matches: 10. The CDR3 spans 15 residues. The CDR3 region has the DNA TGTGCCACCAGTGCGTCAGGGGGCGCGGAAAATGGCTACACCTTC. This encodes CATSASGGAENGYTF.

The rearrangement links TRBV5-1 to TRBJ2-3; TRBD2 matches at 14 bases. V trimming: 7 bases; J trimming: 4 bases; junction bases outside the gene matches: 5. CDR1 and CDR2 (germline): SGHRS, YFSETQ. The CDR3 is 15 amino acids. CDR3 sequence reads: CASRLAGGVSDTQYF. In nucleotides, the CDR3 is TGCGCCAGCCGACTAGCGGGGGGGGTGTCAGATACGCAGTATTTT.

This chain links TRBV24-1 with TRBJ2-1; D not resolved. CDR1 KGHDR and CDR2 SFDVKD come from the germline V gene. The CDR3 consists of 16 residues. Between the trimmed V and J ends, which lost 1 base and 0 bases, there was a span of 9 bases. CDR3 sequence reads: CATSDLNLSSYNEQFF. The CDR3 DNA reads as TGTGCCACCAGTGATTTAAACTTGAGCTCCTACAATGAGCAGTTCTTC.

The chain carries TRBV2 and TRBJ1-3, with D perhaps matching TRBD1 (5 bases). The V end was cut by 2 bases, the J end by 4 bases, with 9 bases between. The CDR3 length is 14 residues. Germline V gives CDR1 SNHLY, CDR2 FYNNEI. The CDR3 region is CASSEQGAGNTIYF. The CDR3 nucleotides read TGTGCCAGCAGTGAACAGGGCGCGGGAAACACCATATATTTT.

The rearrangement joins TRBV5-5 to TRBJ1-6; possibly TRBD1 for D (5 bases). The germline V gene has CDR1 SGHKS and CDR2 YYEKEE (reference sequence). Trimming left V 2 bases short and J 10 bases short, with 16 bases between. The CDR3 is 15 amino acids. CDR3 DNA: TGTGCCAGCAGCTTCCAGAGGGGCGCTGGGTCACCCCTCCACTTT. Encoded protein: CASSFQRGAGSPLHF.

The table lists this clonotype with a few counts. The CDR3 nucleotides read TGTGCCACCAGCAGAACGGACGGGTTTCAGCAGCCCCAGCATTTT. Amino acids: CATSRTDGFQQPQHF. The J gene is TRBJ1-5, the V gene TRBV15; D call uncertain. CDR1 and CDR2 from the germline V gene are LNHNV and YYDKDF (reference sequence). Trimming took off 2 bases at V and 7 bases at J, with 15 bases between the two ends. CDR3 length: 15 amino acids.